This T cell receptor beta chain emerged from a study of vaccination and CD4 T cells after COVID-19. Turning to this clonotype: Its antigen is unidentified.

Cultured CD4+ T-cell DNA underwent Oncomine TCR Beta short-read sequencing. In TCRdb, the PCR reads were re-called with MiXCR into one record per CDR3 protein. This sample yields roughly 15,000 distinct CDR3 sequences, of which 61% are seen a single time; approximately 7.4% belongs to the top ten. This sample's treatment: roughly 10-day PBMC culture with coronavirus spike peptide pools or control peptides (ViraFEST assay). Half-medium replacement with fresh IL-2 medium took place on days 3 and 7. The CDR3 covers 15 residues. The J gene is TRBJ2-3, the V gene TRBV21-1; TRBD1, as called in the table, went unchecked against the DNA. TRBV21-1 is described as a pseudogene. Sequencing input: CD4+ T cells from blood, cultured in vitro. The receptor was derived from a human donor who had recovered from COVID-19. CDR3 loop: CASSKGGEEADTQYF. The CDR3 bases are TGTGCCAGCAGCAAAGGGGGGGAAGAGGCAGATACGCAGTATTTT.